This TCR beta chain is from a study of beta chain features in type 1 diabetes. Regarding the study as a whole: For patients and controls alike, PCR might favor shorter templates to the same degree. Shortening of TCRB CDR3s, moderate but significant, appeared in all four CD4+ subsets of Type 1 diabetes patients. Relative to healthy donors, patients appeared to have naive, central memory and Treg TCRB repertoires that were more similar.

The investigators reverse transcribed all of the isolated RNA, so they sequenced expressed TCRB transcripts. Data came from immunoSEQ multiplex PCR; TCRdb stores just in-frame clones and leaves some out. The sample shows a few hundred thousand clones, roughly a quarter of them seen only once. The CDR3 consists of 13 residues. V was trimmed by 4 bases and J by 5 bases, leaving 12 bases between them. The germline CDR1 and CDR2 sequences are SGHNT and YYREEE (reference sequence). There are a few counts of this clone. As yet, its antigen is unknown. Donors contributed one heparinised blood draw apiece, averaging about 120 mL. Purity above 95% was achieved in all sorted populations.

This TCR came from a young woman with type 1 diabetes. The chain uses TRBV5-4 and TRBJ2-5; a weak D match, TRBD2 (5 bases). The sample taken for sequencing was naive CD4+ T cells from blood. The CDR3 nucleotides are TGTGCCAGCAGCCTGGACTGGGCGGAGACCCAGTACTTC. This codes for CASSLDWAETQYF.